The T cell receptor (beta chain) described here comes from a study of monozygotic twins with inflammatory bowel disease. Whole-study findings and limits: TCRbeta diversity (inverse Simpson) was lower in IBD patients than in healthy co-twins.

T cells were not sorted, and total RNA was isolated straight from whole blood. Notes on this clonotype: Its specificity is not known.

CDR3 length: 16 residues. The germline V gene encodes CDR1 LNHNV and CDR2 YYDKDF (reference sequence). TCR libraries were prepared from about 3,400 ng total RNA each. TCRdb re-called the 5' RACE reads, yielding one record per CDR3 amino acid sequence without DNA. In all, the sample yields some 330,000 distinct CDR3 sequences. The chain couples TRBV15 to TRBJ2-3; TCRdb selects TRBD1, and the lack of DNA leaves this call unchecked. Source material: blood. The sequence came from a human donor with ulcerative colitis or Crohn's disease, or a healthy co-twin of an affected twin (not recorded which). The CDR3 spells CATSRDGGSGTDTQYF.